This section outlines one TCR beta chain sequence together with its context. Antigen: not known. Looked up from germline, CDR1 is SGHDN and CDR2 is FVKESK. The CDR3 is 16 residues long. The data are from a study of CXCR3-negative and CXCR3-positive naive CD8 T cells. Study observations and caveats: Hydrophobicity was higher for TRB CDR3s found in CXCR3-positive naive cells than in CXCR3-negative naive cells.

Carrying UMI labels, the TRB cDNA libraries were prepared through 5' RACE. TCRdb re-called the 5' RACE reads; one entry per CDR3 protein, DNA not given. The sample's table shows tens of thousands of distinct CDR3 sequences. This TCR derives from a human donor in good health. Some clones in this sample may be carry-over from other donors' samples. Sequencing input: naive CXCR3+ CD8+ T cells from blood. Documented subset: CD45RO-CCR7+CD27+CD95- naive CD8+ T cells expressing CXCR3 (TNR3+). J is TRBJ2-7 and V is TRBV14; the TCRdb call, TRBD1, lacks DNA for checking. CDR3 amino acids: CASRGTPGQCSYEQYF.